The rows below give T cell receptor beta chains drawn from one sample of a study of blood T cell repertoires in COVID-19. Only in-frame clones appear in the TCRdb table, and some are missing; sequencing was by immunoSEQ multiplex PCR. The repertoire includes some 490,000 clones, around nine tenths of them detected once, and 8% to 9.5% sits in the top ten. The sample taken for sequencing was PBMCs or T cells enriched from blood (not recorded which). The source of these receptors is a woman aged 55-69 years who had recovered from COVID-19. Both conserved end residues are part of each CDR3. A D gene is named only where the DNA matches it firmly. Clone size is not always given. Where it is, it says once, few, many or a class for expanded clones.

CASSRRTGEKDTQYF	TGCGCCAGCAGCCGCAGGACAGGGGAGAAAGATACGCAGTATTTT	TRBJ2-3	TRBV5-1	once	TRBD1
CASSSGQGLDEQFF	TGCGCCAGCAGCTCGGGACAGGGTCTCGATGAGCAGTTCTTC	TRBJ2-1	TRBV5-1	-	TRBD1
CASSIVSGANTGELFF	TGTGCCAGTAGTATAGTAAGCGGGGCGAACACCGGGGAGCTGTTTTTT	TRBJ2-2	TRBV19	-	TRBD2
CASSGGLGGNIQYF	TGTGCCAGCAGCGGGGGGTTGGGAGGAAACATTCAGTACTTC	TRBJ2-4	TRBV27	once	TRBD2
CASSASPGGTGNQPQHF	TGTGCCAGCAGCGCGTCACCCGGGGGAACGGGCAATCAGCCCCAGCATTTT	TRBJ1-5	TRBV7-9	-	-
CASSQSSGTGNTIYF	TGCGCCAGCAGTCAATCGTCAGGGACTGGAAACACCATATATTTT	TRBJ1-3	TRBV23-1	-	-
CAWSRNRGDTEAFF	TGTGCCTGGAGTCGTAACAGGGGGGACACTGAAGCTTTCTTT	TRBJ1-1	TRBV30	-	TRBD1
CASSQYQTSSQETQYF	TGCGCCAGCAGCCAATACCAGACAAGTAGCCAAGAGACCCAGTACTTC	TRBJ2-5	TRBV4-1	-	-
CASSFDGVGNTIYF	TGTGCCAGCAGCTTTGACGGGGTGGGAAACACCATATATTTT	TRBJ1-3	TRBV5-4	-	-
CASSIEGAAYNEQFF	TGTGCCAGCAGCATTGAGGGGGCGGCCTACAATGAGCAGTTCTTC	TRBJ2-1	TRBV27	few	TRBD1
CAISEVAGVDGTQYF	TGTGCCATCAGTGAAGTGGCGGGGGTAGACGGTACGCAGTATTTT	TRBJ2-3	TRBV10-3	-	TRBD2
CAISESVVAQTSNQPQHF	TGTGCCATCAGTGAGTCGGTTGTGGCACAGACTAGCAATCAGCCCCAGCATTTT	TRBJ1-5	TRBV10-3	once	-
CASSTGDRAGIETQYF	TGTGCCAGCAGTACCGGGGACAGGGCTGGGATAGAGACCCAGTACTTC	TRBJ2-5	TRBV25-1	-	TRBD1
CASSPSGTVNSPLHF	TGTGCCAGCAGCCCCTCCGGGACAGTTAATTCACCCCTCCACTTT	TRBJ1-6	TRBV11-3	-	TRBD1
CASSSRDRVDHEQYF	TGTGCCAGCAGCTCCCGGGACAGGGTTGATCACGAGCAGTACTTC	TRBJ2-7	TRBV9	-	TRBD1
CASSLNWGDTGELFF	TGTGCCAGCAGCTTAAATTGGGGAGACACCGGGGAGCTGTTTTTT	TRBJ2-2	TRBV13	-	-
CASSEGQVYTEAFF	TGTGCCAGCAGTGAAGGACAGGTGTACACTGAAGCTTTCTTT	TRBJ1-1	TRBV2	-	-
CASGRDSQNTEAFF	TGTGCTAGTGGTCGGGACAGCCAGAACACTGAAGCTTTCTTT	TRBJ1-1	TRBV12-5	-	TRBD1
CAPEGRRETQYF	TGTGCCCCCGAAGGAAGGAGAGAGACCCAGTACTTC	TRBJ2-5	TRBV30	-	-
CASSQVTGADYGYTF	TGCGCCAGCAGCCAAGTTACAGGGGCGGACTATGGCTACACCTTC	TRBJ1-2	TRBV4-1	-	TRBD1
CASSLTSGVTYEQYF	TGTGCCAGCAGCTTAACTAGCGGGGTAACCTACGAGCAGTACTTC	TRBJ2-7	TRBV11-2	-	TRBD2
CASSPTQITEAFF	TGTGCCAGCAGCCCAACACAGATCACTGAAGCTTTCTTT	TRBJ1-1	TRBV12-3/TRBV12-4	-	-
CASSPGTALGPQHF	TGTGCCAGCAGCCCAGGGACAGCCTTGGGGCCCCAGCATTTT	TRBJ1-5	TRBV7-2	few	TRBD1
CASSLARGIPEVLYF	TGTGCCAGCAGCTTAGCCAGGGGGATTCCCGAGGTTCTGTACTTC	TRBJ2-7	TRBV11-2	-	TRBD1
CASSLRSGSGEKLFF	TGTGCCAGCAGCTTGAGGTCGGGGTCGGGTGAAAAACTGTTTTTT	TRBJ1-4	TRBV5-4	-	-
CASSAYRDTGELFF	TGTGCCAGCAGCGCCTACCGTGACACCGGGGAGCTGTTTTTT	TRBJ2-2	TRBV5-5	-	-
CASSRSKGIMDSPLHF	TGTGCCAGCAGCCGCTCCAAGGGGATTATGGATTCACCCCTCCACTTT	TRBJ1-6	TRBV3-1/TRBV3-2	-	-
CAIGWRTDTQYF	TGTGCCATCGGATGGAGGACAGATACGCAGTATTTT	TRBJ2-3	TRBV7-9	-	-
CSVDQGRNTEAFF	TGCAGCGTTGATCAGGGAAGGAACACTGAAGCTTTCTTT	TRBJ1-1	TRBV29-1	-	-
CASSLQGARGYTF	TGTGCCAGCAGTCTACAGGGGGCACGAGGCTACACCTTC	TRBJ1-2	TRBV12-3/TRBV12-4	-	TRBD1
CSASFSGGFNEQFF	TGCAGTGCTAGTTTTAGCGGGGGGTTCAATGAGCAGTTCTTC	TRBJ2-1	TRBV20-1	-	TRBD2
CASSIPASGVGELFF	TGTGCCAGTAGTATTCCGGCTAGCGGTGTCGGGGAGCTGTTTTTT	TRBJ2-2	TRBV19	once	TRBD2
CASSEMTGLMPYTDTQYF	TGTGCCAGCAGTGAAATGACGGGGTTGATGCCGTACACAGATACGCAGTATTTT	TRBJ2-3	TRBV2	-	-
CASSLDRVREKLFF	TGTGCCAGCAGTCTCGACAGGGTGCGCGAAAAACTGTTTTTT	TRBJ1-4	TRBV6-5	-	TRBD1
CAISTTGGSQPQHF	TGTGCCATCAGCACGACAGGGGGCAGTCAGCCCCAGCATTTT	TRBJ1-5	TRBV10-3	-	TRBD1
CASSLQGIYGYTF	TGTGCCAGCAGTTTACAGGGTATCTATGGCTACACCTTC	TRBJ1-2	TRBV12-3/TRBV12-4	-	-
CASSSGDGGLVANVLTF	TGCGCCAGCAGCTCCGGCGACGGTGGGCTCGTGGCCAACGTCCTGACTTTC	TRBJ2-6	TRBV5-1	-	-
CAWRGGRTQTQYF	TGTGCCTGGAGGGGTGGGCGTACTCAGACCCAGTACTTC	TRBJ2-5	TRBV30	-	-
CASSYDRDRGAFF	TGCGCCAGCAGCTACGACAGGGATCGTGGAGCTTTCTTT	TRBJ1-1	TRBV5-1	-	TRBD1
CAVRPGEETQYF	TGTGCCGTTCGACCGGGAGAAGAGACCCAGTACTTC	TRBJ2-5	TRBV28	-	-
CASSGTSAGNTIYF	TGTGCCAGCAGTGGTACTTCCGCTGGAAACACCATATATTTT	TRBJ1-3	TRBV25-1	once	-
CASSNRVGSGNTIYF	TGCGCCAGCAGCAACAGGGTCGGGTCTGGAAACACCATATATTTT	TRBJ1-3	TRBV5-1	-	-
CASSVDLGQGRGYTF	TGTGCCAGCAGCGTAGATCTGGGACAGGGACGTGGCTACACCTTC	TRBJ1-2	TRBV9	-	TRBD1
CASSQRLGGGDYGYTF	TGTGCCAGCAGTCAACGACTCGGGGGTGGGGACTATGGCTACACCTTC	TRBJ1-2	TRBV16	-	-
CASRTFRGTGVSGYTF	TGTGCCAGCAGGACGTTCAGGGGGACAGGAGTGTCCGGCTACACCTTC	TRBJ1-2	TRBV27	-	TRBD1
CATQGLGEKLFF	TGTGCTACCCAGGGTTTAGGTGAAAAACTGTTTTTT	TRBJ1-4	TRBV12-5	few	-
CASSFTRAAETQYF	TGTGCCAGCAGCTTCACGAGGGCCGCCGAGACCCAGTACTTC	TRBJ2-5	TRBV2	few	-
CASSPTGSGNTIYF	TGTGCCAGCAGCCCGACAGGGAGCGGAAACACCATATATTTT	TRBJ1-3	TRBV4-2	-	TRBD1
CSASDRGRGLNQPQHF	TGCAGTGCTAGTGACAGGGGGCGAGGGCTCAATCAGCCCCAGCATTTT	TRBJ1-5	TRBV20-1	-	TRBD1
CASLGGLPNTQYF	TGTGCCAGCCTCGGGGGGCTCCCTAATACGCAGTATTTT	TRBJ2-3	TRBV27	-	-